These 19 T cell receptor beta chains were sequenced from one sample in a study of CD8+CD57+ T cells in acquired aplastic anemia (dated by TCRdb to 2017 to 2018). The sequencer listed for this sample is Illumina HiSeq 2000. Profiling of TCR beta VDJ combinations and CDR3 sequences used genomic DNA as the template. The public sequencing data were trimmed at Q25 with fastp and processed into clonotypes with MiXCR by TCRdb, which kept only in-frame beta chains. Duplicate CDR3 protein sequences are folded into a single record with the most common DNA and genes. The sample data list fewer than 200,000 distinct CDR3 sequences, and less than 50% of these were observed just once. About an eighth of the sample rests with the top ten. The patients picked for sequencing were ones in whom flow cytometry had shown an expansion of CD8+CD57+ cells. The sequenced sample consisted of sorted CD4+, CD8+, or CD8+CD57+ T cells (not recorded which) from PBMCs. These receptors were collected from a human donor with aplastic anemia.

The chain has TRBV19 and TRBJ1-2, with D perhaps TRBD1 (5 bases). V lost 4 bases, J lost 2 bases, and 8 bases lay in between. CDR1 and CDR2 from the germline V gene are LNHDA and SQIVND (reference sequence). The CDR3 loop spans 13 amino acids. CDR3 protein: CASSTDTNYGYTF. DNA of the CDR3: TGTGCCAGTAGTACGGACACGAACTATGGCTACACCTTC.

As for this clonotype: It may be a read error: a sequence one base away is much more abundant. The chain recombines TRBV9 with TRBJ2-7; either TRBD1 or TRBD2 may fit D (5 bases each). Germline CDR1 SGDLS, CDR2 YYNGEE. The CDR3 totals 12 residues. With 7 bases removed from V and 6 bases from J, the gap between germline ends came to 14 bases. CDR3 protein: CASSPRDREQYF. CDR3 nucleotide sequence: TGTGCCAGCTCACCGAGGGACCGCGAGCAGTACTTC.

The CDR3 is CATSLRTSGLAREQYF. In nucleotides, the CDR3 is TGTGCCACCAGCCTCAGGACCTCGGGACTAGCGCGAGAGCAGTACTTC. This rearrangement joins TRBV15 to TRBJ2-7; TRBD2 aligns across 10 bases. With V trimmed by 5 bases and J by 7 bases, 14 bases remained unmatched. The length of the CDR3 is 16 residues. Germline V gene sequence: CDR1 LNHNV, CDR2 YYDKDF (reference sequence).

This clonotype appeared many times. The genes are TRBV7-2 and TRBJ2-3; D is possibly TRBD1 (6 bases). Deletions cut 5 bases from V and 0 bases from J, with 15 bases between. Germline V gene lookup returns CDR1 SGHTA and CDR2 FQGNSA. This CDR3 region has 16 residues. CDR3 residues: CASSPGTTRSTDTQYF. CDR3 bases: TGTGCCAGCAGCCCCGGGACAACCAGAAGCACAGATACGCAGTATTTT.

This clonotype has more than one count but fewer than ten. This chain uses TRBV24-1 with TRBJ2-2; D gene uncertain. The V gene lost 5 bases and the J gene lost 1 base, with 1 base spanning the gap. Germline CDR1 and CDR2: KGHDR and SFDVKD. CDR3 size: 12 residues. The CDR3 loop reads CATSGNTGELFF. CDR3 in DNA: TGTGCCACCAGTGGGAACACCGGGGAGCTGTTTTTT.

This clonotype was detected ten times or more. This chain connects TRBV2 to TRBJ1-2; D is undetermined. CDR1 is SNHLY and CDR2 is FYNNEI in the germline V gene. The germline V and J ends were trimmed by 3 bases and 7 bases, with 9 bases remaining between them. This CDR3 has 12 residues. CDR3 protein: CASSDSLFGYTF. The CDR3, as DNA: TGTGCCAGCAGTGATTCCCTATTTGGCTACACCTTC.

A few counts support this clonotype. The chain uses TRBV11-2 and TRBJ2-3; TRBD1 or TRBD2 may be the D gene (6 bases each). Germline CDR1 and CDR2: SGHAT and FQNNGV. The V and J ends lost 8 bases and 9 bases respectively, with 24 bases between them. This CDR3 spans 15 amino acids. CDR3 coding DNA: TGTGCCAGCTCGGTCGGAGGGGGGCGGCTTAAAACGCAGTATTTT. Residues: CASSVGGGRLKTQYF.

The V gene is TRBV25-1, the J gene TRBJ1-2; no clear D gene. In germline, CDR1 is MGHDK, CDR2 SYGVNS. The CDR3 sequence is 15 residues long. Trimming removed 1 base from V and 4 bases from J, with 13 bases in between. CDR3 loop: CASSEWTSRGYGYTF. For the CDR3, the DNA is TGTGCCAGCAGTGAATGGACCTCTCGGGGCTATGGCTACACCTTC.

V is TRBV6-5 and J is TRBJ2-3, with D perhaps assigned TRBD1 or TRBD2 (6 bases each). This CDR3 is 15 amino acids long. Per germline, CDR1 MNHEY and CDR2 SVGAGI. The germline V and J ends were trimmed by 5 bases and 3 bases, with 15 bases remaining between them. The CDR3 DNA is TGTGCCAGCAGTCACAGACCGGGGGCGACAGATACGCAGTATTTT. Its protein product is CASSHRPGATDTQYF.

The chain couples TRBV2 to TRBJ2-7; no definite D call. The germline V gene encodes CDR1 SNHLY and CDR2 FYNNEI. This CDR3 is 14 amino acids long. Trimming removed 5 bases at V and 3 bases at J, with 14 bases between. The CDR3 sequence: CASSSLASSYEQYF. In DNA form, the CDR3 reads TGTGCCAGCAGTTCCCTTGCCTCCAGCTACGAGCAGTACTTC.

V is TRBV18 and J is TRBJ2-5; either TRBD1 or TRBD2 may fit D (5 bases each). The CDR3 extends over 14 amino acids. Germline loops: CDR1 KGHSH, CDR2 LQKENI. The V gene lost 2 bases and the J gene lost 5 bases, with 12 bases spanning the gap. CDR3 DNA sequence: TGTGCCAGCTCACCAGGGGCCGGGGTGGAGACCCAGTACTTC. Amino acid sequence: CASSPGAGVETQYF. Together with reference TRBV18 and TRBJ2-5, the CDR3 gives the full variable domain: NAGVMQNPRHLVRRRGQEARLRCSPMKGHSHVYWYRQLPEEGLKFMVYLQKENIIDESGMPKERFSAEFPKEGPSILRIQQVVRGDSAAYFCASSPGAGVETQYFGPGTRLLVL.

The V call is TRBV7-9, the J call TRBJ1-1; D possibly corresponds to TRBD1 (5 bases). CDR1 and CDR2 from the germline V gene are SEHNR and FQNEAQ (reference sequence). V lost 3 bases to trimming and J lost 5 bases, with 10 bases between them. There are 13 residues in the CDR3. CDR3 residues: CASSFYEGTEAFF. DNA for the CDR3: TGTGCCAGCAGCTTTTACGAGGGGACTGAAGCTTTCTTT.

The genes are TRBV20-1 and TRBJ2-7, with TRBD2 matching 7 bases. This CDR3 comprises 13 residues. Germline-derived CDR1 and CDR2 are DFQATT and SNEGSKA (reference sequence). With V trimmed by 1 base and J by 0 bases, 0 bases remained unmatched. CDR3 DNA: TGCAGTGCTAGAGGGACTAGCTCCTACGAGCAGTACTTC. Translation gives CSARGTSSYEQYF.

On this clonotype itself: It may be a read error: a sequence one base away is much more abundant. The chain links TRBV10-1 to TRBJ2-7; 10 bases line up with TRBD2. The CDR3 length is 12 residues. The germline CDR1 and CDR2 sequences are WNHNN and SYGVQD (reference sequence). The CDR3: CSSRTSGYEQYF. CDR3 in DNA: TGCTCCAGCAGGACTAGCGGCTACGAGCAGTACTTC.

This clonotype was counted only a few times. The chain recombines TRBV27 with TRBJ2-7; TRBD1 agrees at 10 bases. CDR1 and CDR2 (germline): MNHEY, SMNVEV (reference sequence). CDR3 length: 18 amino acids. The V gene end was trimmed by 0 bases and the J gene end by 4 bases; junction bases not matched to a gene: 12. The CDR3 DNA sequence: TGTGCCAGCAGTTTATCTCAAACCTTAACGGGACAGGGGTACGAGCAGTACTTC. Amino acid sequence: CASSLSQTLTGQGYEQYF.

The rearrangement uses TRBV2 and TRBJ2-5, with TRBD1 matching 9 bases. This CDR3 comprises 15 residues. The V gene's germline CDR1 is SNHLY and CDR2 FYNNEI. J was trimmed by 4 bases and V by 3 bases; bases with no gene match: 6. The CDR3 sequence: CASSDGQGTPETQYF. Written as DNA, the CDR3 is TGTGCCAGCAGTGATGGACAGGGGACTCCAGAGACCCAGTACTTC.

This clonotype has at least ten counts. The gene calls are TRBV5-6 and TRBJ1-2; no reliable D call. With 2 bases removed from V and 6 bases from J, the gap between germline ends came to 11 bases. The CDR3 length is 13 residues. The germline V gene encodes CDR1 SGHDT and CDR2 YYEEEE. In DNA, the CDR3 is TGTGCCAGCAGCTTCGGCAGAAACGATGGCTACACCTTC. It yields the protein CASSFGRNDGYTF.

The chain joins TRBV5-1 to TRBJ2-3; 9 bases are a match to TRBD2. The germline V gene encodes CDR1 SGHRS and CDR2 YFSETQ. V lost 2 bases and J lost 2; bases outside the gene matches: 9. The CDR3 loop spans 17 amino acids. The CDR3 spells CASSFGGGGGVTDTQYF. The DNA for the CDR3 is TGCGCCAGCAGCTTTGGCGGGGGGGGAGGGGTCACAGATACGCAGTATTTT.

This chain links TRBV11-1 with TRBJ1-2, with TRBD1 as a possible D gene (5 bases). Germline assignment: CDR1 SGHAT and CDR2 FQDESV (reference sequence). V lost 3 bases, J lost 4 bases, and 18 bases lay in between. This CDR3 is built from 16 residues. This CDR3 reads CASSLGMTEHSYGYTF. The CDR3, as DNA: TGTGCCAGCAGCTTGGGGATGACAGAGCATAGCTATGGCTACACCTTC.